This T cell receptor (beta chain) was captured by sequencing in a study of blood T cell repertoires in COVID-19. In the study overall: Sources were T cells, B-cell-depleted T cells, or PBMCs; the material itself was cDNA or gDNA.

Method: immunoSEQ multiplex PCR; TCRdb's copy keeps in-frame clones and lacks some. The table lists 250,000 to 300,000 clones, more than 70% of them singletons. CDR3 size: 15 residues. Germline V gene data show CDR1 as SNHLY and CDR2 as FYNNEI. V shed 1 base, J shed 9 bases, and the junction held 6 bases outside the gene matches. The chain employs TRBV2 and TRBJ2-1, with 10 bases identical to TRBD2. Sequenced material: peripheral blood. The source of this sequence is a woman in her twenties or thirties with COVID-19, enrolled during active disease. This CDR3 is CASSEEAGGHSEQFF. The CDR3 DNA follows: TGTGCCAGCAGTGAAGAAGCGGGAGGGCATAGTGAGCAGTTCTTC.